What follows are 18 T cell receptor beta chains derived from one specimen sequenced in a study of CD8 T cells in ankylosing spondylitis. These receptors have no identified antigens. Study-wide findings and caveats: Made up of 7 to 9 highly homologous variants, a TCR beta motif appeared characteristic of ankylosing spondylitis blood.

TCRdb called the 5' RACE reads again in MiXCR, with one record for every CDR3 protein. The data contain a few hundred thousand distinct CDR3 sequences, roughly 8% of them singletons. The sequencing sample was made of blood, either unsorted or a sorted T cell fraction (not recorded which). All receptors derive from a male donor with ankylosing spondylitis.

There are a few counts of this clonotype. The gene calls are TRBV6-1 and TRBJ1-2, with 7 bases matching TRBD1. The germline V gene encodes CDR1 MNHNS and CDR2 SASEGT. With 6 bases clipped from V and 4 bases from J, the junction kept 11 bases outside the gene matches. The CDR3 runs to 15 residues. The CDR3 DNA is TGTGCCAGCAGCAGGGGGACGACAGAATCCTATGGCTACACCTTC. This gives the protein CASSRGTTESYGYTF.

This clonotype was picked up many times. This rearrangement joins TRBV9 to TRBJ2-1, with TRBD2 matching over 7 bases. V dropped 3 bases and J dropped 7; count of bases not matched to a gene: 13. The length of the CDR3 is 16 residues. Germline CDR1 SGDLS, CDR2 YYNGEE. The CDR3 protein is CASSDTSEGGRNEQFF. CDR3 bases: TGTGCCAGCAGCGATACTAGCGAAGGAGGGAGGAATGAGCAGTTCTTC.

The chain joins TRBV3-1 to TRBJ2-7; D may be TRBD1 (6 bases). Trimming left V 4 bases short and J 5 bases short, with 12 bases between. Looked up from germline, CDR1 is LGHDT and CDR2 is YNNKEL (reference sequence). The CDR3 has 13 residues. The CDR3 sequence: CASSRAGADEQYF. CDR3 DNA: TGTGCCAGCAGCCGGGCAGGGGCGGACGAGCAGTACTTC.

The chain carries TRBV12-5 and TRBJ1-1; possibly TRBD1 for D (6 bases). The length of the CDR3 is 16 residues. V lost 1 base and J lost 1, with 13 bases in between. The germline V gene encodes CDR1 LGHNT and CDR2 FRNRAP. CDR3 sequence: CASGLARDTKNTEAFF. CDR3 bases: TGTGCTAGTGGTTTGGCTAGGGACACCAAGAACACTGAAGCTTTCTTT.

CDR3 protein: CSATGTAAYEQYF. As DNA, the CDR3 is TGCAGCGCAACCGGGACCGCGGCTTACGAGCAGTACTTC. V is TRBV29-1 and J is TRBJ2-7, with D perhaps assigned TRBD1 or TRBD2 (5 bases each). Between the trimmed V and J ends, which lost 7 bases and 4 bases, there was a span of 17 bases. This CDR3 region has 13 residues. Germline CDR1 SQVTM, CDR2 ANQGSEA.

This clonotype was observed a handful of times. V is TRBV7-2 and J is TRBJ1-1; D is unresolved. The length of the CDR3 is 15 residues. Trimming pared 5 bases from V and 4 bases from J, leaving 17 bases between. Germline V gene lookup returns CDR1 SGHTA and CDR2 FQGNSA. CDR3 protein: CASSPEIARGTEAFF. The DNA for the CDR3 is TGTGCCAGCAGCCCAGAGATAGCCCGGGGCACTGAAGCTTTCTTT.

J is TRBJ2-5 and V is TRBV7-2; D is possibly TRBD2 (5 bases). Germline V gene sequence: CDR1 SGHTA, CDR2 FQGNSA. Trimming took off 1 base at V and 1 base at J, with 10 bases between the two ends. The CDR3 is made up of 15 amino acids. CDR3 nucleotide sequence: TGTGCCAGCAGCTTAGACGGGGAATCCCAAGAGACCCAGTACTTC. This translates into CASSLDGESQETQYF.

In its sample, this clonotype was seen a few times. The chain carries TRBV10-3 and TRBJ2-7; D is undetermined. The CDR3 is made up of 15 amino acids. The V gene's germline CDR1 is ENHRY and CDR2 SYGVKD. Trimming cost V 0 bases and J 4 bases, with 13 bases left between them. The CDR3 here is CAISESALQGYEQYF. The CDR3 DNA follows: TGTGCCATCAGTGAGTCGGCGCTCCAAGGGTACGAGCAGTACTTC.

This chain joins TRBV7-2 and TRBJ1-5, with D possibly TRBD1 on 6 matching bases. Trimming took 6 bases from V and 2 from J, leaving 11 bases between them. CDR1 is SGHTA, CDR2 FQGNSA, per germline. The CDR3 extends over 14 amino acids. The CDR3 nucleotides are TGTGCCAGCAGTTCGGACAGACGCAATCAGCCCCAGCATTTT. Encoded protein: CASSSDRRNQPQHF.

As concerns this clonotype: Sequence at one end of the junction differs from germline and may be a read error. V gene TRBV7-2 combines with J gene TRBJ2-4; 9 bases match TRBD1. There are 15 residues in the CDR3. Germline V gives CDR1 SGHTA, CDR2 FQGNSA. CDR3 DNA: TGTGCCAGCAGTTTTACAGGGGGCGAGTTAAACAATCAGTACTTC. Its protein is CASSFTGGELNNQYF.

This clonotype was observed many times. J is TRBJ1-1 and V is TRBV20-1; D is possibly TRBD1 (5 bases). Germline loops: CDR1 DFQATT, CDR2 SNEGSKA (reference sequence). Trimming took off 2 bases at V and 5 bases at J, with 18 bases between the two ends. This CDR3 is 15 amino acids long. CDR3 nucleotide sequence: TGCAGTGCTAGAATAGCGGGACTCCGAGAGACTGAAGCTTTCTTT. Translated: CSARIAGLRETEAFF.

The V and J genes are TRBV20-1 and TRBJ2-3, with D unclear. The CDR3 is 12 amino acids. Trimming stripped 5 bases from V and 4 bases from J, with 10 bases between. CDR1 and CDR2 (germline): DFQATT, SNEGSKA (reference sequence). The CDR3 DNA follows: TGCAGTGCTGTCCCCGAATCAGATACGCAGTATTTT. Its translation: CSAVPESDTQYF.

CDR3 sequence (DNA): TGTGCCAGCAGCTTCCAAGCGGGGCGATACAATGAGCAGTTCTTC. Amino acids: CASSFQAGRYNEQFF. The chain employs TRBV11-2 and TRBJ2-1; 7 bases are shared with TRBD2. CDR3 length equals 15 residues. The germline CDR1 and CDR2 sequences are SGHAT and FQNNGV. Trimming at V came to 3 bases and at J to 4 bases, leaving 6 bases not matched to a gene.

DNA for the CDR3: TGCGCCAGCAGCCTACGACTTCGCCCCGCTAGCGGAGATGACAATGAGCAGTTCTTC. Encoded protein: CASSLRLRPASGDDNEQFF. The chain joins TRBV5-1 to TRBJ2-1; TRBD2 aligns across 7 bases. The CDR3 covers 19 residues. The germline V gene has CDR1 SGHRS and CDR2 YFSETQ. With V trimmed by 4 bases and J by 5 bases, 21 bases remained unmatched. The whole variable domain, remainder taken from reference TRBV5-1 and TRBJ2-1, is KAGVTQTPRYLIKTRGQQVTLSCSPISGHRSVSWYQQTPGQGLQFLFEYFSETQRNKGNFPGRFSGRQFSNSRSEMNVSTLELGDSALYLCASSLRLRPASGDDNEQFFGPGTRLTVL.

This clonotype was observed many times. The chain carries TRBV13 and TRBJ1-1, with 8 bases that match TRBD1. The CDR3 runs 14 residues. The germline gives CDR1 PRHDT, CDR2 FYEKMQ (reference sequence). With 5 bases clipped from V and 4 bases from J, the junction kept 6 bases outside the gene matches. The CDR3 is CASSRTTGATEAFF. Written as DNA, the CDR3 is TGTGCCAGCAGCCGGACGACAGGGGCCACTGAAGCTTTCTTT.

The chain links TRBV27 to TRBJ1-1; D ambiguous. Germline V gene lookup returns CDR1 MNHEY and CDR2 SMNVEV (reference sequence). V was shortened by 3 bases and J by 2 bases, with 13 bases between the two germline ends. The CDR3 loop spans 15 amino acids. CDR3 nucleotide sequence: TGTGCCAGCAGTTTCCCGGGATCAGTTAACACTGAAGCTTTCTTT. It is translated as CASSFPGSVNTEAFF.

DNA for the CDR3: TGTGCCAGCAGTGATGGGGAGGGATCCTTTTTTGGCGAGCAGTACTTC. Translation gives CASSDGEGSFFGEQYF. The chain recombines TRBV6-1 with TRBJ2-7; 7 bases map to TRBD2. In germline, CDR1 is MNHNS, CDR2 SASEGT. CDR3 length: 16 amino acids. J gave up 6 bases and V 3 bases, and 14 bases lay outside the gene matches.

This clonotype was seen repeatedly, ten times or more. The rearrangement joins TRBV10-3 to TRBJ2-3; D might be TRBD2 (5 bases). Germline V lookup: CDR1 ENHRY, CDR2 SYGVKD. There are 12 residues in the CDR3. Trimming pared 8 bases from V and 4 bases from J, leaving 10 bases between. CDR3 sequence: CAIDPGSDTQYF. The CDR3, as DNA: TGTGCCATCGATCCGGGATCAGATACGCAGTATTTT.